These T cell receptor beta chains were read from a single sample in a study of T cell responses to AZD1222 COVID-19 vaccine. Measured with immunoSEQ multiplex PCR; TCRdb has only the in-frame clones, and not every one. The sample has 150,000 or so clones; 90% are singletons. Sequenced material: peripheral blood, taken 28 days after the second AZD1222 dose. The receptors come from an adult who received the AZD1222 COVID-19 vaccine. CDR3s include the opening cysteine and the closing phenylalanine or tryptophan. The D gene is left open where the match is weak. Not all rows give a size; the values are once, few, many and, for expanded clones, a class.

TGTGCCAGTAGTATAATGGGACACCCGAATCAGCCCCAGCATTTT | CASSIMGHPNQPQHF | TRBV19 | - | - | TRBJ1-5
TGTGCCAGCAGTGAAGGGATACCCACTGAAGCTTTCTTT | CASSEGIPTEAFF | TRBV2 | - | once | TRBJ1-1
TGTGCCAGCAGCCGTCGTACTAGTCCCAATGAGCAGTTCTTC | CASSRRTSPNEQFF | TRBV7-9 | - | - | TRBJ2-1
TGTGCCAGCAGCCCGGGTGGATACACTGAAGCTTTCTTT | CASSPGGYTEAFF | TRBV11-1 | - | - | TRBJ1-1
TGTGCCAGCACTACTCGACCGCGGGCGATAGGAGAGACCCAGTACTTC | CASTTRPRAIGETQYF | TRBV27 | - | - | TRBJ2-5
TGCGCCAGCAGCATAACCGGGGCTACTAATCAGCCCCAGCATTTT | CASSITGATNQPQHF | TRBV5-1 | - | - | TRBJ1-5
TGTGCCAGCAGTCGATACCTGGACAGGGAGACGGGGGAGCAGTACTTC | CASSRYLDRETGEQYF | TRBV6-6 | TRBD1 | - | TRBJ2-7
TGTGCCAGCAGACCGGGCCCTAGAGCGTGGTACGAGCAGTACTTC | CASRPGPRAWYEQYF | TRBV11-2 | - | - | TRBJ2-7
TGTGCCAGCAGCTTGGAAGGGGACGGATGGTTCTACGAGCAGTACTTC | CASSLEGDGWFYEQYF | TRBV5-8 | - | - | TRBJ2-7
TGTGCCAGCAGTTACTCGTTCTACAATGAGCAGTTCTTC | CASSYSFYNEQFF | TRBV6-5 | - | once | TRBJ2-1
TGTGCCAGTTGCTACGGGTCTGGGGCCAACGTCCTGACTTTC | CASCYGSGANVLTF | TRBV19 | - | - | TRBJ2-6
TGTGCCAGCAGACCACCCGGGACAGGGGCGTATGGCTACACCTTC | CASRPPGTGAYGYTF | TRBV2 | TRBD1 | - | TRBJ1-2
TGCGCCAGCAGCCCAGAGAACACTGAAGCTTTCTTT | CASSPENTEAFF | TRBV4-1 | - | few | TRBJ1-1
TGTGCCAGCAGCCGACCTCTCGGGGTCACAGATACGCAGTATTTT | CASSRPLGVTDTQYF | TRBV5-4 | - | once | TRBJ2-3
TGTGCTAGCAGCCAGAAACTAGCCGGGGGGAACACCGGGGAGCTGTTTTTT | CASSQKLAGGNTGELFF | TRBV14 | - | - | TRBJ2-2
TGTGCCAGCAGTTTCGGTGCCCCGGGCGGCTACACCTTC | CASSFGAPGGYTF | TRBV28 | - | - | TRBJ1-2
TGTGCCAGCAGCGTAGGTCAGGGCTATCAGCCCCAGCATTTT | CASSVGQGYQPQHF | TRBV9 | - | - | TRBJ1-5
TGTGCCAGCAGCGTAGGTTCCGGCAATGAGCAGTTCTTC | CASSVGSGNEQFF | TRBV9 | - | - | TRBJ2-1
TGTGCCAGCAGCGGACCATCACTAAACACCGGGGAGCTGTTTTTT | CASSGPSLNTGELFF | TRBV9 | - | - | TRBJ2-2
TGTGCCAGTAGTACCCTGGGGGGGACTGAAGCTTTCTTT | CASSTLGGTEAFF | TRBV19 | - | - | TRBJ1-1
TGTGCCAGCAGCCAGGGTACCATAGGACAGCCCCAGCATTTT | CASSQGTIGQPQHF | TRBV3-1/TRBV3-2 | - | - | TRBJ1-5
TGCGCCAGCTTTGTCGGAGGGGGCCCCAGGCTCTTC | CASFVGGGPRLF | TRBV5-1 | - | - | TRBJ2-1
TGTGCCAGCAGCCCGCAAGCCTACGAGCAGTACTTC | CASSPQAYEQYF | TRBV14 | - | - | TRBJ2-7
TGTGCCAGCAGTTTCCCGGGACTCATCACAGATACGCAGTATTTT | CASSFPGLITDTQYF | TRBV6-7 | - | - | TRBJ2-3
TGTGCCAGCAGCTTCGGACAGGCTGGAAACACCATATATTTT | CASSFGQAGNTIYF | TRBV5-6 | TRBD1 | - | TRBJ1-3
TGTGCCAGCAGCCTAAGGACATCAAATCAGCCCCAGCATTTT | CASSLRTSNQPQHF | TRBV5-8 | - | - | TRBJ1-5
TGTGCCTGGGGGGAAGGCCACAACTGGAATCAGCCCCAGCATTTT | CAWGEGHNWNQPQHF | TRBV30 | - | - | TRBJ1-5
TGTGCCAGCAGCTTAGATAGCGGGAGTCGCTACAATGAGCAGTTCTTC | CASSLDSGSRYNEQFF | TRBV7-2 | TRBD2 | - | TRBJ2-1
TGTGCCAGCTCACCACCGGGGTTAACAGAGACCCAGTACTTC | CASSPPGLTETQYF | TRBV18 | - | - | TRBJ2-5
TGTGCCAGCAGTTCCTCTCCGGGAGGGGATGGCTACACCTTC | CASSSSPGGDGYTF | TRBV27 | - | - | TRBJ1-2
TGTGCCAGCAGCTGGGCTTGGAATGAGCAGTTCTTC | CASSWAWNEQFF | TRBV5-6 | - | - | TRBJ2-1
TGTGCCAGCAGCTTAGGGTTAGCGAGTGAGGAGCAGTTCTTC | CASSLGLASEEQFF | TRBV7-2 | - | once | TRBJ2-1
TGTGCCAGCAGGCGGCGTGAGGGGCTCTATGGCTACACCTTC | CASRRREGLYGYTF | TRBV27 | - | once | TRBJ1-2
TGTGCCAGTAGTATCATGGTTGTCAATGCTGGCTACACCTTC | CASSIMVVNAGYTF | TRBV19 | - | - | TRBJ1-2
TGTGCCTGGAGTGTTAATTGGGTGGCTTTCTTT | CAWSVNWVAFF | TRBV30 | - | - | TRBJ1-1
TGCGCCAGCAGTGACTCCGCGGGAGGGCCAAAGACCCAGTATTTT | CASSDSAGGPKTQYF | TRBV10-1 | TRBD2 | - | TRBJ2-3
TGTGCCAGTAGCCCGGGAGACCAAGAGACCCAGTACTTC | CASSPGDQETQYF | TRBV19 | - | - | TRBJ2-5
TGTGCCAGCAGCTTAGCTAACAGTCTCACCGGGGAGCTGTTTTTT | CASSLANSLTGELFF | TRBV11-3 | - | - | TRBJ2-2
TGTGCCAGCAGTTACGGGGGCCCGAATGAAAAACTGTTTTTT | CASSYGGPNEKLFF | TRBV6-5 | - | - | TRBJ1-4
TGTGCCAGCAGCTGGACAGGGGTCGGAGAAAAACTGTTTTTT | CASSWTGVGEKLFF | TRBV2 | TRBD1 | - | TRBJ1-4
TGTGCCAGCAGTTATGAGCGGACCGCTTACAATGAGCAGTTCTTC | CASSYERTAYNEQFF | TRBV6-5 | - | - | TRBJ2-1